This is a list of T cell receptor beta chains from one sample in a study of naive and memory T cell subsets. TCRdb re-called the UMI-ligation and nested PCR reads through MiXCR, storing one row per CDR3 protein. In the table there are about 85,000 distinct CDR3 sequences, approximately 14% of which are singletons. The sample taken for sequencing was central memory CD4+ T cells from blood. Receptors were obtained from a human donor in good health. Each CDR3 is given with its conserved first and last residue. The D gene is left open where the match is weak. Part of the rows lack a size; the others show once, few, many or a class for expanded clones.

d_call	v_call	cdr3_length	clone_size	j_call	cdr3_nt	cdr3_aa
NA	TRBV10-2	13	few	TRBJ2-3	TGCGCCAGCAAAGCATGGAAGGAAGATACGCAGTATTTT	CASKAWKEDTQYF
NA	TRBV30	12	few	TRBJ1-1	TGTGCCTGGAGCCCTTTGAACACTGAAGCTTTCTTT	CAWSPLNTEAFF
NA	TRBV5-1	15	NA	TRBJ2-5	TGCGCCAGCAGCTTGGTGGCGAGCCAGGAAGAGACCCAGTACTTC	CASSLVASQEETQYF
NA	TRBV3-1	16	many	TRBJ2-1	TGTGCCAGCAGCCAAACTGGTGTCGGGAGCGGCAATGAGCAGTTCTTC	CASSQTGVGSGNEQFF
NA	TRBV7-6	15	NA	TRBJ2-2	TGTGCCAGCAGCCTTCTCCGGGACCAAGAATGGGAGCTGTTTTTT	CASSLLRDQEWELFF
TRBD2	TRBV29-1	14	few	TRBJ2-3	TGCAGCGTTGGTAGCGGGCACGTCGGGGATACGCAGTATTTT	CSVGSGHVGDTQYF
NA	TRBV12-3/TRBV12-4	14	many	TRBJ1-1	TGTGCCAGCACGCAGACAGCTTTGAACACTGAAGCTTTCTTT	CASTQTALNTEAFF
NA	TRBV5-1	14	few	TRBJ2-3	TGCGCCAGCAGCTTGGAGGGTTTTGGCGATACGCAGTATTTT	CASSLEGFGDTQYF
TRBD2	TRBV10-3	13	many	TRBJ2-3	TGTGCCATCAGTGCGCGGGAGAGGGATACGCAGTATTTT	CAISARERDTQYF
TRBD2	TRBV20-1	15	NA	TRBJ2-7	TGCAGTGCTGCCCGGACTAGCGGGAGCTTCAACGAGCAGTACTTC	CSAARTSGSFNEQYF
NA	TRBV20-1	14	few	TRBJ2-3	TGCAGTGCCGAAAGTGCAGGGCCCACAGATACGCAGTATTTT	CSAESAGPTDTQYF
NA	TRBV2	16	few	TRBJ2-3	TGTGCCAGCAGCGCCTGGGCAGATTCTAGCACAGATACGCAGTATTTT	CASSAWADSSTDTQYF
NA	TRBV28	13	NA	TRBJ1-2	TGTGCCAGCAGACCCCGCGGACAGTATGGCTACACCTTC	CASRPRGQYGYTF
TRBD1	TRBV19	14	NA	TRBJ2-2	TGTGCCAGTAGAAGGGACAGGTTCACCGGGGAGCTGTTTTTT	CASRRDRFTGELFF
NA	TRBV28	14	few	TRBJ1-6	TGTGCCAGCAGTTTGGTGGGCCGGGATTCACCCCTCCACTTT	CASSLVGRDSPLHF
TRBD1	TRBV29-1	14	few	TRBJ2-4	TGCAGCGTTGAGGTGGGACAGGGCACCAACATTCAGTACTTC	CSVEVGQGTNIQYF
NA	TRBV3-1	13	few	TRBJ1-1	TGTGCCAGCAGCCAAGATTTAGCGGTTGAAGCTTTCTTT	CASSQDLAVEAFF
TRBD1	TRBV4-1	14	NA	TRBJ1-6	TGCGCCAGCAGCCAAGGGGACAGGGTTTCACCCCTCCACTTT	CASSQGDRVSPLHF
TRBD2	TRBV20-1	15	NA	TRBJ2-7	TGCAGTGCTAGAGATTTCGGCGGGAGATTGCACGAGCAGTACTTC	CSARDFGGRLHEQYF
NA	TRBV28	15	NA	TRBJ1-2	TGTGCCAGCAGTTTCGAGGGGACACCAATCTATGGCTACACCTTC	CASSFEGTPIYGYTF